One sample yielded the 26 T cell receptor beta chains listed below, sequenced in a study of cytomegalovirus exposure and HLA in healthy donors. PCR primers comprised 60 Vbeta and 13 Jbeta primers. Generated by immunoSEQ multiplex PCR, the TCRdb table keeps only in-frame clones and is missing some. The table includes fewer than 110,000 clones, approximately 76% detected once. The source material was PBMCs. The receptors were sampled from a man aged 35 to 55 in good health and CMV-seronegative.

This chain joins TRBV4-1 and TRBJ2-1, with TRBD2 identical over 8 bases. CDR1 is MGHRA, CDR2 YSYEKL, per germline. The CDR3 loop spans 16 amino acids. V was clipped by 4 bases and J by 6 bases; unmatched bases: 11. CDR3 coding DNA: TGCGCCAGCAGCCTTGAAACGGGGGGGCCTGGCAATGAGCAGTTCTTC. This translates into CASSLETGGPGNEQFF.

This chain joins TRBV4-1 and TRBJ2-5; a weak D match, TRBD2 (6 bases). V was shortened by 0 bases and J by 5 bases, with 13 bases between the two germline ends. The CDR3 extends over 15 amino acids. Germline CDR1 reads MGHRA; CDR2 reads YSYEKL. The CDR3 here is CASSQDGGLMETQYF. The CDR3, as DNA: TGCGCCAGCAGCCAAGACGGAGGGTTGATGGAGACCCAGTACTTC.

The rearrangement joins TRBV6-1 to TRBJ1-1; 8 bases line up with TRBD1. Germline V gene lookup returns CDR1 MNHNS and CDR2 SASEGT. CDR3 length equals 15 residues. Unmatched junction bases numbered 6, after V lost 5 bases and J lost 1 base. In nucleotides, the CDR3 is TGTGCCAGCAGTAAACCCGGGACAGGGAACACTGAAGCTTTCTTT. Its protein product is CASSKPGTGNTEAFF.

This clone has only one observation. The chain joins TRBV6-6 to TRBJ1-5, with 7 bases aligning to TRBD1. Germline V CDR1 and CDR2: MNHNY, SVGAGI (reference sequence). The CDR3 is made up of 15 amino acids. Losses at the gene ends were 6 bases for V and 6 bases for J; bases not matched to a gene: 11. CDR3 DNA sequence: TGTGCCAGCAGCCCACGACAGGGACCTTCTCAGCCCCAGCATTTT. Translated, it gives CASSPRQGPSQPQHF.

CDR3 DNA: TGTGCCAGCAGTGAGGAGGGGGCTAGTGGCAATCAGCCCCAGCATTTT. Encoded protein: CASSEEGASGNQPQHF. V gene TRBV25-1 combines with J gene TRBJ1-5; 7 nucleotides agree with TRBD1. After removal of 3 bases from V and 2 bases from J, the junction contained 7 bases not matched to a gene. The CDR3 consists of 16 residues. CDR1 and CDR2 (germline): MGHDK, SYGVNS. The full variable domain, rest sourced from reference TRBV25-1 and TRBJ1-5, is EADIYQTPRYLVIGTGKKITLECSQTMGHDKMYWYQQDPGMELHLIHYSYGVNSTEKGDLSSESTVSRIRTEHFPLTLESARPSHTSQYLCASSEEGASGNQPQHFGDGTRLSIL.

The chain links TRBV6-5 to TRBJ2-7, with a possible D match to TRBD2 (5 bases). Trimming shortened V by 0 bases and J by 7 bases, and 19 bases separated the two germline ends. CDR1 MNHEY and CDR2 SVGAGI come from the germline V gene. The CDR3 loop spans 16 amino acids. CDR3 residues: CASSYSSLAVAGEQYF. The CDR3 coding sequence is TGTGCCAGCAGTTACTCGAGCCTAGCCGTGGCCGGGGAGCAGTACTTC.

This rearrangement joins TRBV5-1 to TRBJ2-3; D is possibly TRBD2 (6 bases). The CDR3 loop spans 14 amino acids. CDR1 is SGHRS, CDR2 YFSETQ, per germline. The V and J ends lost 0 bases and 6 bases respectively, with 11 bases between them. In nucleotides, the CDR3 is TGCGCCAGCAGCTTGGGGGAGGTTGGGGATACGCAGTATTTT. Its protein is CASSLGEVGDTQYF.

J is TRBJ2-1 and V is TRBV6-1, with 13 nucleotides matching TRBD2. The CDR3 is 15 amino acids. In germline, CDR1 is MNHNS, CDR2 SASEGT. Trimming cost V 4 bases and J 6 bases; bases outside gene matches: 3. The CDR3 here is CASSGTSGGANEQFF. The CDR3 bases are TGTGCCAGCAGTGGAACTAGCGGGGGGGCCAATGAGCAGTTCTTC.

The V gene is TRBV7-9, the J gene TRBJ2-3; D unclear. Per germline, CDR1 SEHNR and CDR2 FQNEAQ (reference sequence). The length of the CDR3 is 14 residues. The ends were cut back, 3 bases at V and 1 base at J, with 8 bases in the middle. The chain's CDR3 is CASSFGLGTDTQYF. CDR3 nucleotides: TGTGCCAGCAGCTTTGGCTTGGGCACAGATACGCAGTATTTT.

V and J are TRBV7-9 and TRBJ2-7, with TRBD1 matching over 7 bases. This CDR3 has 11 amino acids. With 10 bases clipped from V and 9 bases from J, the junction kept 9 bases outside the gene matches. Germline V lookup: CDR1 SEHNR, CDR2 FQNEAQ (reference sequence). DNA for the CDR3: TGTGCCACCGCGACAGGGAGCGGGCAGTACGTC. It translates to CATATGSGQYV.

This chain joins TRBV21-1 and TRBJ2-1; the table's D call, TRBD2, was not checked against the DNA. TRBV21-1 is shown as a pseudogene. CDR3 length equals 16 residues. This chain's CDR3 is CASSPQEVLGRYEQFF. The CDR3 nucleotides are TGTGCCAGCAGCCCCCAGGAGGTTTTAGGTCGCTATGAGCAGTTCTTC.

The chain employs TRBV5-1 and TRBJ2-7, with no clear D. V gave up 4 bases and J gave up 0 bases, with 14 bases separating them. The CDR3 has 15 amino acids. The germline CDR1 and CDR2 sequences are SGHRS and YFSETQ. The CDR3, as DNA: TGCGCCAGCAGCCAAAAATCTAGATTCTCCTACGAGCAGTACGTC. This sequence encodes CASSQKSRFSYEQYV.

V usage is TRBV28 and J usage is TRBJ1-3, with D possibly being TRBD1 (6 bases). In germline, CDR1 is MDHEN, CDR2 SYDVKM. The CDR3 covers 15 residues. V lost 5 bases, J lost 4 bases, and 15 bases lay in between. CDR3 coding DNA: TGTGCCAGCAGTCCGCGGACAGCACGGGGAAACACCATATATTTT. Amino acids: CASSPRTARGNTIYF.

A few counts support this clone. The chain employs TRBV28 and TRBJ1-4; D perhaps matches TRBD1 (5 bases). Germline V gene lookup returns CDR1 MDHEN and CDR2 SYDVKM. CDR3 length equals 13 residues. V lost 8 bases to trimming and J lost 0 bases, with 7 bases between them. The chain's CDR3 is CASDSATNEKLFF. CDR3 DNA: TGTGCCAGCGACAGTGCAACTAATGAAAAACTGTTTTTT.

The chain has TRBV9 and TRBJ2-3, with 8 positions matching TRBD2. The J segment lost 5 bases and the V segment lost 3 bases, leaving 11 bases of the junction unmatched. Germline CDR1 is SGDLS and CDR2 is YYNGEE. The CDR3 is 16 amino acids. In nucleotides, the CDR3 is TGTGCCAGCAGCGCCTCCGGGACTAGGGTTGGAGATACGCAGTATTTT. This gives the protein CASSASGTRVGDTQYF.

The chain employs TRBV4-3 and TRBJ1-5; D gene unclear. Trimming took off 0 bases at V and 2 bases at J, with 8 bases between the two ends. Per the germline V gene, CDR1 is LGHNA and CDR2 is YSLEER. The CDR3 runs to 15 residues. CDR3 nucleotide sequence: TGCGCCAGCAGCCAAGAGGCCTTTGGCAATCAGCCCCAGCATTTT. Amino acid sequence: CASSQEAFGNQPQHF.

As concerns this clone: Relative to the germline gene, one junction end is altered; a read error may explain this. The chain carries TRBV7-9 and TRBJ2-1; possible D gene TRBD1, 5 bases. The CDR3 sequence is 12 residues long. Germline V lookup: CDR1 SEHNR, CDR2 FQNEAQ (reference sequence). The CDR3 protein is CSSSLFQGEQFF. The CDR3 region has the DNA TGTTCCAGCAGCTTATTCCAGGGAGAGCAGTTCTTC.

The sample holds a few counts of this clone. For the CDR3, the DNA is TGTGCCAGCAGCCCACAGGGTTGGAGCAATCAGCCCCAGCATTTT. Protein: CASSPQGWSNQPQHF. The V gene is TRBV6-1, the J gene TRBJ1-5, with D possibly TRBD1 on 6 matching bases. Germline loops: CDR1 MNHNS, CDR2 SASEGT. There are 15 residues in the CDR3. The V and J ends lost 6 bases and 1 base respectively, with 13 bases between them.

The chain has TRBV7-9 and TRBJ2-5; 10 positions match TRBD1. The V segment lost 3 bases and the J segment 2 bases; nucleotides outside the gene matches: 3. This CDR3 contains 15 residues. CDR1 and CDR2 (germline): SEHNR, FQNEAQ (reference sequence). The CDR3 sequence: CASSLSGQGQETQYF. The DNA for the CDR3 is TGTGCCAGCAGCTTGTCGGGACAGGGGCAAGAGACCCAGTACTTC.

The rearrangement joins TRBV23-1 to TRBJ2-5; D possibly corresponds to TRBD2 (6 bases). TRBV23-1 is an ORF, and what it does is uncertain. The CDR3 loop spans 17 amino acids. V was shortened by 0 bases and J by 2 bases, with 16 bases between the two germline ends. This CDR3 is CASSQSRTGDLQETQYF. CDR3 in DNA: TGCGCCAGCAGTCAATCTCGAACGGGGGACTTGCAAGAGACCCAGTACTTC.

The chain has TRBV4-1 and TRBJ1-2, with D possibly TRBD1 on 6 matching bases. The ends were cut back, 5 bases at V and 0 bases at J, with 13 bases in the middle. Germline CDR1 is MGHRA and CDR2 is YSYEKL. The CDR3 has 15 amino acids. The CDR3 region has the DNA TGCGCCAGCAGCAAACAGGGAGGGACTAACTATGGCTACACCTTC. It codes for CASSKQGGTNYGYTF.

This chain joins TRBV10-3 and TRBJ1-2; unclear D gene. Trimming removed 3 bases at V and 2 bases at J, with 10 bases between. The CDR3 totals 14 residues. Germline CDR1 reads ENHRY; CDR2 reads SYGVKD. Here the CDR3 reads CAISDGSGNYGYTF. CDR3 nucleotides: TGTGCCATCAGTGATGGGTCAGGAAACTATGGCTACACCTTC.

The CDR3 DNA is TGTGCCAGCAGTTTAGCAGCGGGGTCCTACGAGCAGTACGTC. This codes for CASSLAAGSYEQYV. V gene TRBV28 combines with J gene TRBJ2-7; 7 bases fit TRBD2. Trimming took 2 bases from V and 1 from J; bases not matched to a gene: 2. The CDR3 runs to 14 residues. Germline CDR1 is MDHEN and CDR2 is SYDVKM.

The chain has TRBV9 and TRBJ2-2; no definite D call. CDR3 size: 13 residues. Germline V gene data show CDR1 as SGDLS and CDR2 as YYNGEE. The ends were cut back, 0 bases at V and 3 bases at J, with 3 bases in the middle. The DNA for the CDR3 is TGTGCCAGCAGCGTAGCCTACACCGGGGAGCTGTTTTTT. It specifies CASSVAYTGELFF.

The chain carries TRBV18 and TRBJ1-2; possible D gene TRBD1, 6 bases. The CDR3 consists of 12 residues. V lost 4 bases and J 8 bases, leaving 11 bases between the germline ends. Germline V gene data show CDR1 as KGHSH and CDR2 as LQKENI. CDR3 sequence reads: CASSQQGRGYTF. In DNA, the CDR3 is TGTGCCAGCTCACAACAGGGTAGAGGCTACACCTTC.

V and J are TRBV6-1 and TRBJ2-1; 7 bases line up with TRBD2. V trimming: 7 bases; J trimming: 0 bases; junction bases outside the gene matches: 3. This CDR3 contains 14 residues. Germline-derived CDR1 and CDR2 are MNHNS and SASEGT. The CDR3 here is CASTTGGSYNEQFF. The DNA of the CDR3 is TGTGCCAGCACGACGGGGGGCTCCTACAATGAGCAGTTCTTC.